The 28 T cell receptor beta chains given below trace back to one sample, sequenced in a study of OX40 agonist ivuxolimab in advanced cancers. The assay was immunoSEQ multiplex PCR, and TCRdb's table has in-frame clones only and misses some. The table shows more than 80,000 clones, with approximately 90% occurring only once. The source material was CD4+ or CD8+ T cells sorted from blood, sampled in a trial of the OX40 agonist ivuxolimab. The receptors were gathered from an adult with an advanced solid tumor such as melanoma, head and neck, liver or kidney cancer.

The chain uses TRBV29-1 and TRBJ1-1; no definite D call. V shed 1 base and J shed 8 bases, with 14 bases lying between them. The CDR3 runs 13 residues. From germline, CDR1 is SQVTM and CDR2 ANQGSEA. The CDR3 DNA sequence: TGCAGCGTTGAAGCCCTAGGCGGCCAGGAAGCTTTCTTT. Translating gives CSVEALGGQEAFF.

This clone was seen once. The rearrangement uses TRBV5-1 and TRBJ1-4; possibly TRBD1 for D (5 bases). V lost 0 bases and J 7 bases, leaving 10 bases between the germline ends. The germline V gene has CDR1 SGHRS and CDR2 YFSETQ. This CDR3 region has 14 residues. The CDR3 coding sequence is TGCGCCAGCAGCTTGGGGGAGAGGGGTGAAAAACTGTTTTTT. Translating gives CASSLGERGEKLFF.

The J gene is TRBJ2-3, the V gene TRBV4-3; TRBD2 agrees at 7 bases. This CDR3 has 16 residues. V shed 2 bases and J 5 bases; nucleotides not matched to a gene: 10. CDR1 is LGHNA, CDR2 YSLEER, per germline. The CDR3, as DNA: TGCGCCAGCAGCCAAAGGGGACCCGGGACTAAAGATACGCAGTATTTT. It specifies CASSQRGPGTKDTQYF.

V is TRBV28 and J is TRBJ1-2; TRBD1 matches 9 bases. The CDR3 sequence is 15 residues long. Trimming at V came to 4 bases and at J to 4 bases, leaving 7 bases not matched to a gene. In germline, CDR1 is MDHEN, CDR2 SYDVKM. The CDR3 here is CASSSGQGLLYGYTF. The CDR3 nucleotides are TGTGCCAGCAGTTCGGGACAGGGACTACTCTATGGCTACACCTTC.

J is TRBJ1-5 and V is TRBV19; D ambiguous. CDR3 length: 13 amino acids. V gave up 6 bases and J gave up 5 bases, with 11 bases separating them. The V gene's germline CDR1 is LNHDA and CDR2 SQIVND (reference sequence). In nucleotides, the CDR3 is TGTGCCAGTAGCAAATTAACAGATCAGCCCCAGCATTTT. It codes for CASSKLTDQPQHF.

This sequence joins TRBV27 and TRBJ2-5; D call uncertain. Germline CDR1 is MNHEY and CDR2 is SMNVEV (reference sequence). V shed 5 bases and J shed 4 bases, with 11 bases lying between them. The CDR3 is 13 amino acids. CDR3 coding DNA: TGTGCCAGCAGTCCCCACCCCCGAGAGACCCAGTACTTC. This encodes CASSPHPRETQYF.

This clone was seen a few times. The chain uses TRBV5-4 and TRBJ1-2; D remains unclear. The V end lost 2 bases, the J end lost 2 bases, and 7 bases lay between the germline ends. Per germline, CDR1 SGHNT and CDR2 YYREEE (reference sequence). This CDR3 spans 13 amino acids. The CDR3 here is CASSLELNYGYTF. CDR3 bases: TGTGCCAGCAGCTTAGAGCTGAACTATGGCTACACCTTC.

The chain recombines TRBV18 with TRBJ2-1, with a weak D call TRBD1 (5 bases). CDR1 KGHSH and CDR2 LQKENI come from the germline V gene. The CDR3 totals 13 residues. Trimming stripped 0 bases from V and 10 bases from J, with 10 bases between. The CDR3 DNA reads as TGTGCCAGCTCACCACCAGCCACAGGAGAGCAGTTCTTC. It is translated as CASSPPATGEQFF.

The chain uses TRBV5-1 and TRBJ1-2; D is unresolved. Trimming left V 1 base short and J 8 bases short, with 15 bases between. The CDR3 is 14 residues long. Germline lookup yields CDR1 SGHRS and CDR2 YFSETQ. CDR3: CASSLRVAHSGYTF. The CDR3 nucleotides are TGCGCCAGCAGCTTGCGGGTGGCCCATTCCGGCTACACCTTC.

This chain uses TRBV19 with TRBJ2-3; tentatively, D is TRBD2 (6 bases). The CDR3 contains 14 residues. Germline CDR1 LNHDA, CDR2 SQIVND (reference sequence). With 10 bases removed from V and 0 bases from J, the gap between germline ends came to 14 bases. The CDR3 spells CATREQTSTDTQYF. CDR3 bases: TGTGCCACCCGGGAGCAGACTAGCACAGATACGCAGTATTTT.

This chain joins TRBV5-1 and TRBJ2-7; D call uncertain. Germline values: CDR1 SGHRS, CDR2 YFSETQ. The CDR3 has 15 amino acids. Trimming cost V 0 bases and J 1 base, with 11 bases left between them. The DNA of the CDR3 is TGCGCCAGCAGCTTGGGTGAAGGGCTTTCCTACGAGCAGTACTTC. This gives the protein CASSLGEGLSYEQYF.

The CDR3 DNA is TGTGCCAGCAGCTCACAACTCTACGAGCAGTACTTC. Its translation: CASSSQLYEQYF. The chain combines TRBV7-8 with TRBJ2-7; no clear D gene. This CDR3 spans 12 amino acids. The V gene's germline CDR1 is SGHVS and CDR2 FQNEAQ. The V gene lost 4 bases and the J gene lost 3 bases, with 7 bases spanning the gap.

The genes are TRBV18 and TRBJ2-5, with 7 bases identical to TRBD1. CDR1 and CDR2 from the germline V gene are KGHSH and LQKENI. The junction had 4 bases not matched to a gene; V was cut back by 3 bases and J by 6 bases. CDR3 length: 13 residues. The CDR3 coding sequence is TGTGCCAGCTCACCCGACAGGGCACAGACCCAGTACTTC. It codes for CASSPDRAQTQYF.

This chain joins TRBV20-1 and TRBJ1-1; D is undetermined. CDR3 length equals 11 residues. The germline V gene encodes CDR1 DFQATT and CDR2 SNEGSKA (reference sequence). V was trimmed by 2 bases and J by 4 bases, leaving 5 bases between them. The CDR3, as DNA: TGCAGTGCTAGACTAGGCACTGAAGCTTTCTTT. Translated, it gives CSARLGTEAFF.

V is TRBV4-1 and J is TRBJ2-1; 10 bases are a match to TRBD1. With V trimmed by 0 bases and J by 7 bases, 9 bases remained unmatched. The CDR3 is 17 residues long. Per the germline V gene, CDR1 is MGHRA and CDR2 is YSYEKL. The CDR3 loop is CASSQDLRTGGWNEQFF. The DNA of the CDR3 is TGCGCCAGCAGCCAAGATCTGAGGACAGGGGGGTGGAATGAGCAGTTCTTC.

The genes are TRBV7-2 and TRBJ2-3; D is perhaps TRBD2 (6 bases). The CDR3 is made up of 15 amino acids. V was pared by 4 bases and J by 0 bases, with 11 bases between. From germline, CDR1 is SGHTA and CDR2 FQGNSA. CDR3 loop: CASSSRGDSTDTQYF. CDR3 nucleotide sequence: TGTGCCAGCAGCTCCCGCGGGGATAGCACAGATACGCAGTATTTT.

This clone was recorded only once. This chain uses TRBV30 with TRBJ1-2; TRBD1 aligns across 11 bases. J was trimmed by 7 bases and V by 6 bases; bases with no gene match: 4. Germline assignment: CDR1 GTSNPN and CDR2 SVGIG (reference sequence). CDR3 length: 12 residues. The DNA of the CDR3 is TGTGCCTGTGGACAGGGGGCAGGTGGCTACACCTTC. Translated, it gives CACGQGAGGYTF.

V gene TRBV2 combines with J gene TRBJ2-7; D unclear. The CDR3 has 12 amino acids. V lost 2 bases and J lost 3, with 5 bases in between. Germline V gene lookup returns CDR1 SNHLY and CDR2 FYNNEI. The CDR3: CASSELDYEQYF. The CDR3 bases are TGTGCCAGCAGTGAACTTGACTACGAGCAGTACTTC.

The chain has TRBV5-1 and TRBJ1-2; 8 nucleotides align to TRBD1. CDR3 length: 14 amino acids. The germline CDR1 and CDR2 sequences are SGHRS and YFSETQ. After removal of 0 bases from V and 5 bases from J, the junction contained 3 bases not matched to a gene. For the CDR3, the DNA is TGCGCCAGCAGCTTGGGGACAGGGCGGTATGGCTACACCTTC. This sequence encodes CASSLGTGRYGYTF.

Of note for this clone: The same CDR3 arises from other DNA sequences in this sample as well. The chain combines TRBV7-9 with TRBJ1-2, with D hard to call. The CDR3 consists of 12 residues. With 0 bases removed from V and 5 bases from J, the gap between germline ends came to 4 bases. The germline V gene has CDR1 SEHNR and CDR2 FQNEAQ (reference sequence). The CDR3 reads CASSLADYGYTF. The CDR3 region has the DNA TGTGCCAGCAGCTTAGCAGATTATGGCTACACCTTC.

The chain has TRBV7-2 and TRBJ2-6, with 7 bases identical to TRBD1. Germline V gene lookup returns CDR1 SGHTA and CDR2 FQGNSA. V was clipped by 5 bases and J by 0 bases; unmatched bases: 10. This CDR3 has 18 amino acids. This CDR3 is CASSTRQGVGSGANVLTF. CDR3 DNA: TGTGCCAGCAGCACTAGACAGGGAGTAGGCTCTGGGGCCAACGTCCTGACTTTC.

This clone was counted a single time. Here the CDR3 DNA reads TGTGCCAGCAGTTCCGGAATAGGTGGCTACACCTTC. Translation gives CASSSGIGGYTF. This rearrangement joins TRBV27 to TRBJ1-2; D not resolved. Germline assignment: CDR1 MNHEY and CDR2 SMNVEV (reference sequence). V was pared by 4 bases and J by 7 bases, with 10 bases between. The CDR3 spans 12 residues.

This clone has just one count. The gene calls are TRBV5-1 and TRBJ2-1; D may be TRBD1 (6 bases). Germline CDR1 and CDR2: SGHRS and YFSETQ. V was clipped by 2 bases and J by 7 bases, with 16 bases between them. The CDR3 spans 15 residues. As DNA, the CDR3 is TGCGCCAGCAGCTTAGACGGACAGCTCAGGAATGAGCAGTTCTTC. Protein sequence: CASSLDGQLRNEQFF.

This clone has only one observation. This sequence joins TRBV15 and TRBJ2-1; TRBD2 matches at 9 bases. Germline V lookup: CDR1 LNHNV, CDR2 YYDKDF (reference sequence). The V gene end was trimmed by 2 bases and the J gene end by 9 bases; junction bases not matched to a gene: 20. The CDR3 is 19 amino acids. The CDR3 reads CATSRKERGRGGQDGEQFF. The CDR3 DNA reads as TGTGCCACCAGCAGAAAAGAGCGGGGGCGGGGGGGCCAGGATGGTGAGCAGTTCTTC.

This clone appeared a single time. V usage is TRBV6-6 and J usage is TRBJ2-4, with TRBD1 matching 9 bases. Germline trimming cut 8 bases from V and 5 bases from J; bases unmatched to any gene: 7. CDR1 and CDR2 (germline): MNHNY, SVGAGI (reference sequence). The CDR3 length is 14 residues. In nucleotides, the CDR3 is TGTGCCAGCGAACAGGGGGCATGGGAAAACATTCAGTACTTC. As protein: CASEQGAWENIQYF.

The genes are TRBV7-8 and TRBJ1-2; tentatively, D is TRBD1 (5 bases). The CDR3 has 14 residues. The germline CDR1 and CDR2 sequences are SGHVS and FQNEAQ. V lost 5 bases, J lost 3 bases, and 13 bases lay in between. The CDR3 here is CASSLYQGDYGYTF. CDR3 bases: TGTGCCAGCAGCCTTTACCAGGGCGACTATGGCTACACCTTC. Full variable domain (remainder filled in from reference TRBV7-8 and TRBJ1-2): GAGVSQSPRYKVAKRGQDVALRCDPISGHVSLFWYQQALGQGPEFLTYFQNEAQLDKSGLPSDRFFAERPEGSVSTLKIQRTQQEDSAVYLCASSLYQGDYGYTFGSGTRLTVV.

The chain employs TRBV14 and TRBJ2-2; TRBD2 aligns across 11 bases. The CDR3 covers 14 residues. The V and J ends lost 4 bases and 13 bases, in that order; junction bases with no gene match: 8. In germline, CDR1 is SGHDN, CDR2 FVKESK. CDR3 DNA sequence: TGTGCCAGCAGCCTAGGGACTAGCGGAGCCGTGCTGTTTTTT. Translating gives CASSLGTSGAVLFF.

The chain employs TRBV27 and TRBJ2-2, with a tentative D call TRBD2 (6 bases). With 1 base removed from V and 0 bases from J, the gap between germline ends came to 12 bases. Germline-derived CDR1 and CDR2 are MNHEY and SMNVEV (reference sequence). The CDR3 extends over 17 amino acids. CDR3 nucleotide sequence: TGTGCCAGCAGTTTATATTCGGGGAGGTCGAACACCGGGGAGCTGTTTTTT. Its protein is CASSLYSGRSNTGELFF.